This TCR beta chain was captured in a study of T-cell memory formation after mild COVID-19. Study conclusions and caveats: Within pre-infection memory, some responding clones were found, suggesting cross-reactive memory joined. Later expanders leaned toward CD4+, whereas clones contracting from day 15 to 85 were balanced CD4/CD8. The main location of contracting CD4+ clones was CM and EM, and that of contracting CD8+ clones was EMRA.

This clonotype has only a few counts. Its antigen remains unidentified. V gave up 4 bases and J gave up 6 bases; unmatched junction bases: 6. Per germline, CDR1 SGDLS and CDR2 YYNGEE. The CDR3 is 15 amino acids. One entry per CDR3 protein, called by TCRdb with MiXCR from the 5' RACE reads. The table records around 250,000 distinct CDR3 sequences, roughly 17% of them present only once. The sequence was obtained from a young man who had mild COVID-19 (a few samples of this study predate the infection). Cell type and time point are not known. The chain joins TRBV9 to TRBJ2-1; 11 positions match TRBD2. Sequencing used PBMCs or a T cell subset sorted from them (not recorded which). The CDR3 sequence: CASSRSGGAVNEQFF. The CDR3 coding sequence is TGTGCCAGCAGCCGTAGCGGGGGGGCGGTCAATGAGCAGTTCTTC.